These T cell receptor beta chains were read from a single sample in a study of cytomegalovirus exposure and HLA in healthy donors. Sequencing used immunoSEQ multiplex PCR; TCRdb keeps in-frame clones, though not all of them. Its table records tens of thousands of clones. What was sequenced was PBMCs. The source of these receptors is a woman aged 55 to 70 in good health and CMV-seronegative. The CDR3 runs from the conserved cysteine through the conserved F or W. The order of the fields is CDR3 length, J gene, V gene, D gene, CDR3 protein. D genes are given only for firm matches.

13	TRBJ2-3	TRBV19	.	CASTPDYSDTQYF
13	TRBJ2-2	TRBV10-2	.	CASSGLGTGELFF
15	TRBJ1-2	TRBV6-5	TRBD1	CASSYGTAGNYGYTF
17	TRBJ2-2	TRBV11-1	TRBD2	CASSLGGRAGASEELFF
15	TRBJ2-3	TRBV5-1	.	CASSRGIGNTDTQYF
14	TRBJ2-1	TRBV2	TRBD2	CASGVGTSVDEQFF
15	TRBJ2-1	TRBV7-9	TRBD2	CASSPTSGSGNEQFF
14	TRBJ2-1	TRBV27	.	CASVAGSSYNEQFF
14	TRBJ2-3	TRBV7-3	.	CASSSTGSTDTQYF
15	TRBJ2-1	TRBV7-2	.	CASSLAPSSHNEQFF
15	TRBJ2-3	TRBV11-3	TRBD1	CASSSGTGQGDTQYF
17	TRBJ2-1	TRBV5-1	TRBD1	CASSPGIGTGWVNEQFF
15	TRBJ2-1	TRBV28	TRBD2	CASSFLTGGGREQFF
19	TRBJ2-1	TRBV7-3	TRBD2	CASSAGLAGGLVSYNEQFF
16	TRBJ2-1	TRBV7-3	TRBD2	CASSFGLADTYNEQFF
15	TRBJ1-2	TRBV2	TRBD1	CASMAPGGSNYGYTF
18	TRBJ2-1	TRBV13	TRBD2	CASSFSGRQLPTHNEQFF
14	TRBJ1-2	TRBV28	.	CASSFPGGTGGYTF
15	TRBJ2-1	TRBV7-9	.	CASSPLGIGINEQFF
17	TRBJ1-2	TRBV6-4	.	CASSDSNRRYLTYGYTF
14	TRBJ2-7	TRBV6-5	TRBD2	CASKTSGPSYEQYF
16	TRBJ2-1	TRBV28	TRBD2	CAGSGTSGTFYNEQFF